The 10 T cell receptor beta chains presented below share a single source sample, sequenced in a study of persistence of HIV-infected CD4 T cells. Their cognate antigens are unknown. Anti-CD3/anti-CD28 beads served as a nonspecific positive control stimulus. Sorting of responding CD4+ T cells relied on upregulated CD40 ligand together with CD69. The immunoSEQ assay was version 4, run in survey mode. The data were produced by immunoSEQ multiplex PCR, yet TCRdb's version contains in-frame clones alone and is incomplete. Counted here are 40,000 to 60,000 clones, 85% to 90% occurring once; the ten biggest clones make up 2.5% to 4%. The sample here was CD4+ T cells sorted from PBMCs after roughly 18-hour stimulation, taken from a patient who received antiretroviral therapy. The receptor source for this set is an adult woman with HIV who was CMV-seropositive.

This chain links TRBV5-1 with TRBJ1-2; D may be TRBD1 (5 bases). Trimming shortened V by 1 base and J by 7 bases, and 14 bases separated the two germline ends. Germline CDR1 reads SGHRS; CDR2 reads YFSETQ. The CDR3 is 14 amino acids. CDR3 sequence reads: CASSLLGDSVGYTF. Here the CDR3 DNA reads TGCGCCAGCAGCTTGTTGGGGGACTCGGTTGGCTACACCTTC.

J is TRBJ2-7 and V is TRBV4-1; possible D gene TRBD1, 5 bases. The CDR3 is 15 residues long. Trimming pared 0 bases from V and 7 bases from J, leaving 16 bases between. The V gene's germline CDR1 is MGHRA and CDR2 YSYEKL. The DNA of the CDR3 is TGCGCCAGCAGCCAAGATATCGCCAGGGCTCGGGAGCAGTACTTC. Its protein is CASSQDIARAREQYF.

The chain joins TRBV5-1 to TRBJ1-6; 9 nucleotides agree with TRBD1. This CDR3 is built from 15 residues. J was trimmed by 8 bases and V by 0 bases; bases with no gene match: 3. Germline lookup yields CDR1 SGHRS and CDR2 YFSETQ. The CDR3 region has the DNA TGCGCCAGCAGCTTGGGGGGACAGGGTTATTCACCCCTCCACTTT. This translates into CASSLGGQGYSPLHF.

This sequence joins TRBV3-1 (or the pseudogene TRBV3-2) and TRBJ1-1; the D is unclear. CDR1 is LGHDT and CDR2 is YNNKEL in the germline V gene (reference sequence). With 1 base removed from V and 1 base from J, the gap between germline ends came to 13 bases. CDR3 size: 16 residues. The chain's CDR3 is CASSQVPRRTNTEAFF. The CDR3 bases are TGTGCCAGCAGCCAAGTTCCTAGACGGACGAACACTGAAGCTTTCTTT.

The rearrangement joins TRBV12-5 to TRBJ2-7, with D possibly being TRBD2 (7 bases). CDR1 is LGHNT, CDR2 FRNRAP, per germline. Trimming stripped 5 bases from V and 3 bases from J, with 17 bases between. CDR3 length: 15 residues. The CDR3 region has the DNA TGTGCTAGTGGTCCAACGACGGGGGGCTTCTACGAGCAGTACTTC. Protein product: CASGPTTGGFYEQYF.

CDR3 amino acids: CASSLDTSAAQFF. CDR3 bases: TGTGCCAGCAGCTTAGACACCTCCGCAGCGCAGTTCTTC. The chain couples TRBV7-9 to TRBJ2-1; D ambiguous. Germline values: CDR1 SEHNR, CDR2 FQNEAQ (reference sequence). The CDR3 totals 13 residues. V was trimmed by 1 base and J by 12 bases, leaving 13 bases between them.

In DNA form, the CDR3 reads TGTGCCAGCAGCCCAGGACTAGCGGGAGGACGAGAGACCCAGTACTTC. As protein: CASSPGLAGGRETQYF. J is TRBJ2-5 and V is TRBV7-3; 14 bases are shared with TRBD2. CDR3 length equals 16 residues. Trimming at V came to 5 bases and at J to 4 bases, leaving 6 bases not matched to a gene. Per the germline V gene, CDR1 is SGHTA and CDR2 is FQGTGA.

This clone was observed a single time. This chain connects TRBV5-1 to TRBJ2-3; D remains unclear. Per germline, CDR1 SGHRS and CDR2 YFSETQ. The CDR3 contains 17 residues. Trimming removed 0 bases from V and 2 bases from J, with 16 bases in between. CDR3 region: CASSLGLTPNPTDTQYF. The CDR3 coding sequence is TGCGCCAGCAGCTTGGGACTTACCCCCAACCCCACAGATACGCAGTATTTT.

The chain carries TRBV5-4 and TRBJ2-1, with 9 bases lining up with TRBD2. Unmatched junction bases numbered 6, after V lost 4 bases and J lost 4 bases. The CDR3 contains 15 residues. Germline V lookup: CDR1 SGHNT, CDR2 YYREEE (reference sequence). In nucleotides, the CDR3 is TGTGCCAGCAGCCCCGCCAGCGGGGGGTACAATGAGCAGTTCTTC. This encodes CASSPASGGYNEQFF.

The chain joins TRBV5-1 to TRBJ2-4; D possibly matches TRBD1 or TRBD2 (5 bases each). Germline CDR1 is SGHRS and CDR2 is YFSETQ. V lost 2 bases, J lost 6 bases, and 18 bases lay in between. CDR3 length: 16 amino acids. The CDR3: CASSFLGTIGGNIQYF. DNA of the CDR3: TGCGCCAGCAGCTTCCTCGGCACCATTGGGGGAAACATTCAGTACTTC.